This T cell receptor (beta chain) stems from a study of cytomegalovirus exposure and HLA in healthy donors. A note on this clone: Its antigen is unknown.

The PCR used 60 Vbeta and 13 Jbeta primers. Measured with immunoSEQ multiplex PCR; TCRdb has only the in-frame clones, and not every one. The sample has about 150,000 clones, around 84% seen once. Broader study findings: As a later analysis revealed, most CMV-associated TCR beta chains appeared HLA-restricted. There were some V segments, including TRBV6-2 and TRBV6-3, excluded as indistinguishable. Most observed TCR sequences were rare, whereas some public TCRs were detected in many donors.

The V gene's germline CDR1 is MNHEY and CDR2 SVGAGI. The CDR3 runs 13 residues. V lost 2 bases to trimming and J lost 1 base, with 2 bases between them. The chain couples TRBV6-5 to TRBJ2-2; D is uncertain. Sequencing was performed on PBMCs. The TCR was taken from a man aged 30-40 years in good health and CMV-seropositive. DNA of the CDR3: TGTGCCAGCAGTTACCTGAACACCGGGGAGCTGTTTTTT. Its protein is CASSYLNTGELFF.